This T cell receptor (beta chain) is drawn from a study of T cell responses to AZD1222 COVID-19 vaccine. TCRdb keeps only in-frame clones here, not all; method: immunoSEQ multiplex PCR. The sample lists around 190,000 clones, about 92% occurring once. Germline assignment: CDR1 MGHRA and CDR2 YSYEKL. The V segment lost 3 bases and the J segment 0 bases; nucleotides outside the gene matches: 4. The CDR3 totals 16 residues. Details on this clone: Its antigen is not known.

General study results and limits: The donor group comprised mostly white British people and more females; the analysis possibly underestimated clonal diversity. Recipients of two AZD1222 doses showed rising Spike-specific TCR breadth and depth.

V and J are TRBV4-1 and TRBJ2-1; TRBD1 matches at 8 bases. The sequencing here drew on peripheral blood, taken on day 0 of AZD1222 vaccination. This sequence originates from an adult in good health. The CDR3 reads CASSQPTGDSYNEQFF. The CDR3 DNA is TGCGCCAGCAGCCAGCCGACAGGGGACTCCTACAATGAGCAGTTCTTC.